This is a list of T cell receptor beta chains from one sample in a study of Ad26.COV2.S vaccination and SARS-CoV-2 variants. Method: immunoSEQ multiplex PCR; TCRdb's copy keeps in-frame clones and lacks some. This table has hundreds of thousands of clones, about 89% appearing once. Sample: peripheral blood, taken in a trial of Ad26.COV2.S vaccine versus placebo. The receptors here all came from a person between 18 and 65 years old who received the Ad26.COV2.S COVID-19 vaccine or a placebo. The conserved cysteine and the conserved F or W are not part of the CDR3 here. Only part of the rows carry a size: once, few, many, or a class if the clone is expanded.

J,V,size,CDR3
TRBJ2-7,TRBV6-5,-,ASSSAGGLREQY
TRBJ2-2,TRBV30,-,AWSPYQGLPVTGELF
TRBJ2-5,TRBV18,-,ASSPPVQETQY
TRBJ2-1,TRBV10-1,-,ASSEPGTEQF
TRBJ1-3,TRBV2,-,ASSGSLGNTIY
TRBJ2-5,TRBV10-3,-,AISEGTGETQY
TRBJ2-2,TRBV10-3,-,AISGASNTGELF
TRBJ1-1,TRBV11-2,few,ASSSRQQGWAEAF
TRBJ1-4,TRBV7-8,-,ASSRQGGRKEKLF
TRBJ1-3,TRBV10-2,-,ASSERNSGNTIY
TRBJ2-2,TRBV19,-,ASSPLAGGPVTGELF
TRBJ2-2,TRBV10-3,-,ASYLDRADTGELF
TRBJ2-2,TRBV12-3/TRBV12-4,-,ASSGTGELF
TRBJ2-3,TRBV9,-,ASSVTSGVTDTQY
TRBJ1-3,TRBV15,-,ATSLDLLSGNTIY
TRBJ2-6,TRBV6-5,few,ASGSTGANVLT
TRBJ2-2,TRBV11-2,-,ASSSNRGSMSGELF
TRBJ2-7,TRBV6-1,-,ASSGAGTSYEQY
TRBJ2-5,TRBV12-2,-,ASRLGDRSPQETQY
TRBJ2-7,TRBV4-1,few,ASSQDRPSGAYEQY
TRBJ1-5,TRBV19,-,ASSYVRGFGDQPQH
TRBJ2-5,TRBV6-2/TRBV6-3,-,ASSLSGLQETQY
TRBJ1-1,TRBV6-5,-,ASTQGSRTEAF
TRBJ2-7,TRBV3-1/TRBV3-2,-,ASTSAPSYEQY
TRBJ2-3,TRBV19,-,ASIQRDRGLQASGTDTQY
TRBJ2-3,TRBV30,-,AWSPGGRADTQY
TRBJ1-5,TRBV19,-,ASSIRTAGNQPQH
TRBJ2-7,TRBV12-1,-,ASSVTVYEQY
TRBJ2-2,TRBV7-9,-,ASSAVGGQTGELF
TRBJ2-1,TRBV10-3,once,AISGLGLAGEQF
TRBJ1-1,TRBV27,-,ASGVGQMNTEAF
TRBJ1-5,TRBV1,-,TSSQDGGRNQPQH
TRBJ1-2,TRBV7-2,-,ASSLVEGAGGYT
TRBJ2-3,TRBV6-5,-,ASRPAGDTQY
TRBJ2-1,TRBV10-3,-,AISDVRDVGRNEQF
TRBJ2-4,TRBV27,-,ASSLRLAGGPERIQY
TRBJ1-2,TRBV7-9,-,ASSFGQGVPYGYT
TRBJ2-3,TRBV2,-,ASSEGLAGVLGHTDTQY
TRBJ1-4,TRBV3-1/TRBV3-2,-,ASSHGKQGLVREKLF
TRBJ2-2,TRBV3-1/TRBV3-2,-,ASSQGLAGVGELF
TRBJ1-1,TRBV6-1,few,ASSEQGTEAF